This T cell receptor (beta chain) was identified during a study of shared clonotypes between healthy human individuals. Evenly divided among several immunoSEQ plates was the genomic DNA of each subset. Data came from immunoSEQ multiplex PCR; TCRdb stores just in-frame clones and leaves some out. The repertoire holds roughly 520,000 clones, with about 96% as singletons. Study-level results: Despite large depth, sorted-subset datasets appeared incompletely sequenced.

With regard to this clone: As yet, its antigen is unknown.

This clonotype originated in a woman in her twenties or thirties in good health. The sample consisted of naive CD4+ T cells sorted from blood. Subset given: CD45RA+ positively selected.

In DNA, the CDR3 is TGTGCCAGCAGTGCTGAGCTAAGCTCCTACGAGCAGTACTTC. It is translated as CASSAELSSYEQYF. The chain has TRBV25-1 and TRBJ2-7; D remains ambiguous. There are 14 residues in the CDR3. V gave up 4 bases and J gave up 0 bases, with 10 bases separating them. Germline lookup yields CDR1 MGHDK and CDR2 SYGVNS.